The following is a T cell receptor beta chain sequence with its context. This clone came up once. What this receptor recognizes is not known. It has no much larger one-base neighbor in the sample; base qualities were not kept. These data belong to a study of blood T cell repertoires in COVID-19 (dated by TCRdb to the early 2020s). In terms of the full investigation: Samples from collaborators originated in the United States, Italy and Spain and spanned both the acute and convalescent phases of COVID-19. The samples were drawn from the first 160 participants of the ongoing ImmuneRACE study and from over a thousand subjects provided by 6 global collaborators. Where available, HLA class I and class II types were taken from metadata supplied by the sample provider and were not determined by assay-based typing. The material from the prospective study consisted of cDNA or gDNA derived from T cells, B-cell-depleted T cells, or PBMCs. A freely available public database, intended as a resource for researchers studying the immune response to SARS-CoV-2, is where the repertoires were released. Deeply sampled blood TCRbeta repertoires from subjects exposed to, actively infected with, or recovered from COVID-19 were included in the dataset. Nearly every sample came with metadata listing a de-identified subject ID, COVID-19 status, age in years and sex. Summary of the overall study and its limitations: The amount of clinical and demographic metadata varied by source and participant and was provided uncurated.

The CDR3 runs 13 residues from the cysteine to the phenylalanine. The entry retains the CDR3 DNA only, 39 bases that are in frame from base 1. CDR1 and CDR2 were assigned from the germline V gene (reference sequence) as LNHDA and SQIVND. V and J are trimmed by 5 bases and 7 bases, and the gene matches miss 6 bases of the junction. The collaborating institutions used their own protocols to collect whole blood in K2EDTA tubes. For TCRbeta analysis, collaborators shipped samples in one of three forms: frozen whole blood, isolated PBMCs, or DNA extracted from either of those sample types. The immunoSEQ Assay, a bias-controlled multiplex PCR, was used to amplify TCRbeta CDR3 regions from genomic DNA. As for how the authors treated the data: Nucleated cell counts per sample were estimated from amplification of reference gene primers within the assay. To quantify the absolute abundance of each unique TCRbeta CDR3 rearrangement, sequence reads were collapsed and filtered. For each sample, productive Simpson clonality was calculated as the square root of Simpson's diversity index across productive rearrangements. TCRdb took this table from immuneACCESS and kept in-frame rearrangements with V and J called. Such tables lack part of the clones; where checked against another copy, unresolved V genes explain under half of the gap, and the rest is unexplained. Clonal size and the V and J genes are those of that table, whereas D and trimming came from the DNA. This sample comprises roughly 57,000 clones, under 85% of them detected only once. The leading ten clones occupy 3% to 3.5% of the sample.

The rearranged segments are TRBV19 and TRBJ2-3; 7 central bases correspond to TRBD2. What was sequenced was peripheral blood. The sequence was obtained from a man aged 60 to 75 with acute or convalescent COVID-19. The sequenced DNA is TGTGCCAGTAGTCTCCGGGGACTAAATACGCAGTATTTT. This encodes CASSLRGLNTQYF.